The present T cell receptor (beta chain) was sequenced within a study of cytomegalovirus exposure and HLA in healthy donors (dated by TCRdb to about 2017). About the full investigation: According to a later analysis, one platform produced both the roughly 130 validation repertoires and the approximately 660 repertoires of the first cohort. The study was designed to test whether signatures of past pathogen exposure could be identified by cataloging public T cell receptors. Along with the approximately 670-subject first cohort, a separate validation cohort of approximately 110 different subjects was used. To predict cytomegalovirus infection status, the study brought together high-throughput TCR immunosequencing, statistical association of individual TCRs with disease status, and machine learning.

Concerning this clone: Its cognate antigen has yet to be identified. Base-call qualities are not available, and no considerably larger clone is one nucleotide away.

The full study reports these points: Most TCR sequences were observed very rarely across donors, whereas some public TCRs were present in many individuals. In vitro tests confirmed that a few of the cytomegalovirus-associated TCR beta chains recognize cytomegalovirus antigens. A later analysis lacked HLA typing for the validation cohort, so it scored co-occurrence in that cohort across all 120 or so repertoires. The classifier was reported to diagnose cytomegalovirus status with high specificity and sensitivity in both the original and validation cohorts. A total of about 180 TCR beta chains were listed by the study as associated with cytomegalovirus. In a later analysis, TCRs clustered in the first cohort were found to also tend to co-occur in the 120 validation repertoires, with 94% of cluster scores above 0. The authors suggested that the approach could potentially be generalized to other disease states and immunological phenotypes.

The CDR3 holds 14 amino acids from the cysteine to the phenylalanine. Only CDR3 DNA is held: 42 bases, read in frame from base 1. Looking up the germline V gene yields CDR1 SGHTA and CDR2 FQGNSA. The germline ends are 9 bases apart after V is trimmed by 5 bases and J by 1 base. The library was prepared using the immunoSEQ multiplex PCR assay. The source study handled its data this way. A statistical classification framework was built to diagnose cytomegalovirus status from the catalog of TCR beta chain sequences. What TCRdb holds here is the immuneACCESS table cut down to in-frame rearrangements. Part of the clones is not present; checked against another copy, under half of the missing clones reflect an unresolved V gene, and the others are unexplained. The DNA was the basis for D and trimming; V, J and clone size are from that table. For this sample the table gives approximately 150,000 clones, of which roughly nine tenths were detected only once. The ten largest make up roughly 2.5% of the sample.

The donors belonged to the validation cohort of about 110 subjects, which was separate from the approximately 700-subject first cohort. Material for sequencing was PBMCs. The sequence joins TRBV7-2 to TRBJ1-5, with a weak D call of TRBD1 (5 bases match). This receptor was taken from a man in his late teens or twenties in good health and CMV-seropositive. The CDR3 region has the sequence CASSHYRSNQPQHF. The nucleotide sequence reads TGTGCCAGCAGCCACTACAGGAGCAATCAGCCCCAGCATTTT.